This paragraph covers one TCR beta chain sequence. Trimming removed 5 bases from V and 6 bases from J, with 14 bases in between. The CDR3 runs 14 residues. The germline V gene has CDR1 MNHEY and CDR2 SVGEGT. Authors' analysis steps: How many nucleated cells were present was estimated from reference gene primer amplification. This table comes from immunoSEQ multiplex PCR, and its TCRdb copy is limited to in-frame clones, with some not included. V, J and clone size are those of that table, while D and trimming were read from the DNA. Among 200,000 to 300,000 clones, 70% to 90% were seen once, and the ten largest hold about 0.8%. The data were obtained in a study of blood T cell repertoires in COVID-19. Study-level information: COVID-19 samples from acute and convalescent phases originated in the United States, Italy and Spain. PBMCs, B-cell-depleted T cells, or T cells were the source of the cDNA or gDNA that made up the material.

The sequenced sample consisted of peripheral blood. This receptor was obtained from a young woman with acute or convalescent COVID-19. The V gene is TRBV6-2 or TRBV6-3, the J gene TRBJ1-5; D unresolved. CDR3 amino acids: CASSPGLLIQPQHF. As DNA, the CDR3 is TGTGCCAGCAGTCCCGGGTTACTGATTCAGCCCCAGCATTTT.